This T cell receptor beta chain was captured in a study of tumor-infiltrating lymphocytes in primary liver carcinoma. Findings and caveats of the study: Roughly 7.5-24% of top clones, and no more, occurred in all five tumor regions.

Between roughly 17 and 33 mg of unsorted bulk tissue served as the source from which RNA and DNA were co-extracted. Concerning this clonotype: Its antigen is unidentified. One end of the junction fails to match germline, which may point to a read error.

This CDR3 is built from 15 residues. Germline CDR1 and CDR2: MNHNS and SASEGT. Synthesis of TCR beta cDNA was carried out from 450 to 650 ng total RNA with a constant-region primer. Three-round nested multiplex PCR performed with slightly modified ARM-PCR produced the TCR beta libraries. A C-beta reverse primer and TRBV1-TRBV30 forward primers served in each of the first two PCR rounds, at about 10 cycles apiece. TCRdb independently ran MiXCR on the multiplex PCR reads; one entry per CDR3 protein. The table records 45,000 to 65,000 distinct CDR3 sequences, 70% to 80% of them present only once. This TCR came from a man in his forties with primary liver carcinoma and hepatitis B virus infection. What was sequenced was liver tumor tissue from sampling region 5. Regarding subset: tumor region T5, tumor centre. The chain links TRBV6-1 to TRBJ2-1, with 8 positions matching TRBD2. The CDR3 sequence is CPSSLSGRNFHEQFF. CDR3 nucleotides: TGTCCCAGCAGCCTAAGCGGGAGAAACTTTCATGAGCAGTTCTTC.